The rows below give T cell receptor beta chains drawn from one sample of a study of identical twins. In TCRdb, the 5' RACE reads were re-called with MiXCR into one record per CDR3 protein. The table has some 690,000 distinct CDR3 sequences, 21% seen once. The sample also formed part of further work on T cells expressing NK-cell markers.

The material sequenced was PBMCs. The receptors were sampled from a woman between 18 and 29 years old in good health. Each CDR3 is given with its conserved first and last residue. A D gene is named only where the DNA matches it firmly. Size is stated for part of the rows, as once, few or many counts, or as a class when the clone is expanded.

v_gene: TRBV6-2/TRBV6-3; d_gene: TRBD2; j_gene: TRBJ2-3; abundance: NA; CDR3nt: TGTGCCAGCAAGACCCGGGTGTCCGGGGGGAGTGAGTATTTT; CDR3aa: CASKTRVSGGSEYF
v_gene: TRBV7-2; d_gene: TRBD2; j_gene: TRBJ2-1; abundance: NA; CDR3nt: TGTGCCAGCAGCCCCCGGACTAGCGATTACAATGAGCAGTTCTTC; CDR3aa: CASSPRTSDYNEQFF
v_gene: TRBV5-1; d_gene: NA; j_gene: TRBJ2-5; abundance: many; CDR3nt: TGTGCCAGCAGTTCTACCAGGGAGACCCAGTACTTC; CDR3aa: CASSSTRETQYF
v_gene: TRBV12-3/TRBV12-4; d_gene: TRBD1; j_gene: TRBJ2-7; abundance: NA; CDR3nt: TGTGCCAGCAGTCCCGGGACAGGGCCAAGCTCCTACGAGCAGTACTTC; CDR3aa: CASSPGTGPSSYEQYF
v_gene: TRBV15; d_gene: TRBD2; j_gene: TRBJ2-2; abundance: NA; CDR3nt: TGTGCCACCAGCAGAACGACTAGCTCGAACACCGGGGAGCTGTTTTTT; CDR3aa: CATSRTTSSNTGELFF
v_gene: TRBV5-1; d_gene: NA; j_gene: TRBJ2-1; abundance: few; CDR3nt: TGCGCCAGCAGTCAGGGAGATAACTACAATGAGCAGTTCTTC; CDR3aa: CASSQGDNYNEQFF
v_gene: TRBV10-3; d_gene: TRBD1; j_gene: TRBJ1-1; abundance: NA; CDR3nt: TGTGCCATCAGAGGGGACAGGGATAACACTGAAGCTTTCTTT; CDR3aa: CAIRGDRDNTEAFF
v_gene: TRBV12-3/TRBV12-4; d_gene: NA; j_gene: TRBJ2-6; abundance: once; CDR3nt: TGTGCCAGCAGGATAAGCTCTGGGGCCAACGTCCTGACTTTC; CDR3aa: CASRISSGANVLTF
v_gene: TRBV29-1; d_gene: TRBD1; j_gene: TRBJ2-5; abundance: NA; CDR3nt: TGCAGCGTTGACGGGACAGGGGGCCAAGAGACCCAGTACTTC; CDR3aa: CSVDGTGGQETQYF
v_gene: TRBV6-1; d_gene: TRBD1; j_gene: TRBJ2-7; abundance: NA; CDR3nt: TGTGCCAGCAGTCCGACAGGGGGCAGGGGAGGCTACGAGCAGTACTTC; CDR3aa: CASSPTGGRGGYEQYF
v_gene: TRBV6-1; d_gene: TRBD2; j_gene: TRBJ2-2; abundance: NA; CDR3nt: TGTGCCAGCAGTCCCGGGAGGAGCACCGGGGAGCTGTTTTTT; CDR3aa: CASSPGRSTGELFF
v_gene: TRBV20-1; d_gene: NA; j_gene: TRBJ2-3; abundance: many; CDR3nt: TGCAGTGCTTTGGGGCCCAAGGGGATAGATACGCAGTATTTT; CDR3aa: CSALGPKGIDTQYF
v_gene: TRBV5-1; d_gene: NA; j_gene: TRBJ2-5; abundance: few; CDR3nt: TGCGCCAGCAGCTTTTGGACTAACCAAGAGACCCAGTACTTC; CDR3aa: CASSFWTNQETQYF
v_gene: TRBV11-2; d_gene: TRBD2; j_gene: TRBJ2-1; abundance: NA; CDR3nt: TGTGCCAGCAGCCCGACGTTATCTAGCGGGAGCTCCTACAATGAGCAGTTCTTC; CDR3aa: CASSPTLSSGSSYNEQFF
v_gene: TRBV12-3/TRBV12-4; d_gene: NA; j_gene: TRBJ2-7; abundance: NA; CDR3nt: TGTGCCAGCACCCCAGGTGGCAGGCGCTACGAGCAGTACTTC; CDR3aa: CASTPGGRRYEQYF
v_gene: TRBV20-1; d_gene: NA; j_gene: TRBJ1-2; abundance: few; CDR3nt: TGCAGTGCTAGAGATAAAGACTTCGTTGGCTACACCTTC; CDR3aa: CSARDKDFVGYTF
v_gene: TRBV6-1; d_gene: NA; j_gene: TRBJ2-5; abundance: NA; CDR3nt: TGTGCCAGCAGACCGACTATTTCTGGGAGTCAGGAGACCCAGTACTTC; CDR3aa: CASRPTISGSQETQYF
v_gene: TRBV27; d_gene: NA; j_gene: TRBJ2-2; abundance: few; CDR3nt: TGTGCCAGCAGTTTATCGAGGCAGGGTGAGCTGTTTTTT; CDR3aa: CASSLSRQGELFF
v_gene: TRBV20-1; d_gene: NA; j_gene: TRBJ1-1; abundance: NA; CDR3nt: TGCAGTGCTAGTACTTTCACGACTGAAGCTTTCTTT; CDR3aa: CSASTFTTEAFF
v_gene: TRBV15; d_gene: NA; j_gene: TRBJ1-5; abundance: many; CDR3nt: TGTGCCACCAGCCCTAGTCTTAGCAATCAGCCCCAGCATTTT; CDR3aa: CATSPSLSNQPQHF
v_gene: TRBV20-1; d_gene: TRBD1; j_gene: TRBJ2-1; abundance: NA; CDR3nt: TGCAGTGCTAGGACAGGGGACTCCTACAATGAGCAGTTCTTC; CDR3aa: CSARTGDSYNEQFF
v_gene: TRBV14; d_gene: NA; j_gene: TRBJ1-6; abundance: NA; CDR3nt: TGTGCCAGCAGCCAAGGAGGACAGCGATATTCACCCCTCCACTTT; CDR3aa: CASSQGGQRYSPLHF
v_gene: TRBV20-1; d_gene: NA; j_gene: TRBJ2-3; abundance: few; CDR3nt: TGCAGTGCTCCCGAAGACGATACGCAGTATTTT; CDR3aa: CSAPEDDTQYF
v_gene: TRBV27; d_gene: NA; j_gene: TRBJ2-7; abundance: NA; CDR3nt: TGTGCCAGCAGTTTAAGGGCATCAAGCTCCTACGAGCAGTACTTC; CDR3aa: CASSLRASSSYEQYF
v_gene: TRBV7-2; d_gene: TRBD1; j_gene: TRBJ2-7; abundance: many; CDR3nt: TGTGCCAGCAGCCCCTTTTGGGGGACAGGGGACCTCTACGAGCAGTACTTC; CDR3aa: CASSPFWGTGDLYEQYF
v_gene: TRBV19; d_gene: NA; j_gene: TRBJ2-2; abundance: NA; CDR3nt: TGTGCCAGTAGTATTTGGGGGGCCGGGGAGCTGTTTTTT; CDR3aa: CASSIWGAGELFF
v_gene: TRBV20-1; d_gene: NA; j_gene: TRBJ2-3; abundance: NA; CDR3nt: TGCAGTGCTTGGGACTCCGGAGATACGCAGTATTTT; CDR3aa: CSAWDSGDTQYF
v_gene: TRBV15; d_gene: TRBD1; j_gene: TRBJ2-4; abundance: NA; CDR3nt: TGTGCCACCAGCAGGGGGACAGGCATTCAGTACTTC; CDR3aa: CATSRGTGIQYF
v_gene: TRBV7-9; d_gene: NA; j_gene: TRBJ1-5; abundance: NA; CDR3nt: TGTGCCAGCAGCGCCCTAGGAGAGGGCAATCAGCCCCAGCATTTT; CDR3aa: CASSALGEGNQPQHF
v_gene: TRBV7-3; d_gene: TRBD1; j_gene: TRBJ2-7; abundance: few; CDR3nt: TGTGCCAGCAGCAGCCTTGGGGACAGAGAGCAGTACTTC; CDR3aa: CASSSLGDREQYF
v_gene: TRBV4-3; d_gene: TRBD2; j_gene: TRBJ2-1; abundance: NA; CDR3nt: TGCGCCAGCAGCCAAGGACGACTAGCGGGAAGCTACAATGAGCAGTTCTTC; CDR3aa: CASSQGRLAGSYNEQFF
v_gene: TRBV20-1; d_gene: TRBD2; j_gene: TRBJ2-5; abundance: NA; CDR3nt: TGCAGTGCTAGAGATAGGAGACTAGCCCCTGAGACCCAGTACTTC; CDR3aa: CSARDRRLAPETQYF
v_gene: TRBV9; d_gene: NA; j_gene: TRBJ2-2; abundance: NA; CDR3nt: TGTGCCAGCAGCGAGTCCGGGGGATTAAACACCGGGGAGCTGTTTTTT; CDR3aa: CASSESGGLNTGELFF
v_gene: TRBV7-9; d_gene: NA; j_gene: TRBJ2-7; abundance: few; CDR3nt: TGTGCCAGCAGCGCTACATCTACAGGGTATTCCTACGAGCAGTACTTC; CDR3aa: CASSATSTGYSYEQYF
v_gene: TRBV6-1; d_gene: NA; j_gene: TRBJ2-6; abundance: few; CDR3nt: TGTGCCACCTACCCCCTCTCTGGGGCCAACGTCCTGACTTTC; CDR3aa: CATYPLSGANVLTF
v_gene: TRBV7-9; d_gene: NA; j_gene: TRBJ1-4; abundance: many; CDR3nt: TGTGCCAGCGGCGAGGGACGGCCTAGGGAGAAACTGTTTTTT; CDR3aa: CASGEGRPREKLFF
v_gene: TRBV25-1; d_gene: NA; j_gene: TRBJ1-1; abundance: NA; CDR3nt: TGTGCCAGCAGTGAACTCGGGACGGTAACAGAAGCTTTCTTT; CDR3aa: CASSELGTVTEAFF
v_gene: TRBV15; d_gene: NA; j_gene: TRBJ2-2; abundance: NA; CDR3nt: TGTGCCACCAGCAGAGATCAGGCCGGGGAGCTGTTTTTT; CDR3aa: CATSRDQAGELFF
v_gene: TRBV12-3/TRBV12-4; d_gene: TRBD1; j_gene: TRBJ2-5; abundance: NA; CDR3nt: TGTGCCAGCAGTTTCCCCAGGGGGGAGACCCAGTACTTC; CDR3aa: CASSFPRGETQYF
v_gene: TRBV6-5; d_gene: NA; j_gene: TRBJ1-5; abundance: many; CDR3nt: TGTGCCAGCAGTTACCAGGGCCTAAATCAGCCCCAGCATTTT; CDR3aa: CASSYQGLNQPQHF
v_gene: TRBV7-2; d_gene: TRBD2; j_gene: TRBJ2-1; abundance: NA; CDR3nt: TGTGCCAGCAGCTTAGCGGGCCTAGCGGGAGACAATGAGCAGTTCTTC; CDR3aa: CASSLAGLAGDNEQFF
v_gene: TRBV19; d_gene: NA; j_gene: TRBJ2-5; abundance: NA; CDR3nt: TGTGCCAGTAGTATCATGGCTTCCCCTCAAGAGACCCAGTACTTC; CDR3aa: CASSIMASPQETQYF
v_gene: TRBV18; d_gene: NA; j_gene: TRBJ2-3; abundance: few; CDR3nt: TGTGCCAGCTCACCAAACGGGATCAGCACAGATACGCAGTATTTT; CDR3aa: CASSPNGISTDTQYF
v_gene: TRBV7-8; d_gene: NA; j_gene: TRBJ2-2; abundance: many; CDR3nt: TGTGCCAGCAGCTTAGAATTGGCGGTCGGCGGGGAGCTGTTTTTT; CDR3aa: CASSLELAVGGELFF
v_gene: TRBV20-1; d_gene: TRBD2; j_gene: TRBJ2-1; abundance: few; CDR3nt: TGCAGTGCTAGGGTAGCGGGGGGAGAGCAGTTCTTC; CDR3aa: CSARVAGGEQFF
v_gene: TRBV4-3; d_gene: NA; j_gene: TRBJ2-6; abundance: NA; CDR3nt: TGCGCCAGCAGCCAAGCCTCTGTGGGAGGAACTGGGGCCAACGTCCTGACTTTC; CDR3aa: CASSQASVGGTGANVLTF
v_gene: TRBV7-9; d_gene: TRBD1; j_gene: TRBJ2-4; abundance: few; CDR3nt: TGTGCCAGCAGCCAAGGGGGCCCTCTAGCCAAAAACATTCAGTACTTC; CDR3aa: CASSQGGPLAKNIQYF
v_gene: TRBV20-1; d_gene: TRBD2; j_gene: TRBJ2-3; abundance: few; CDR3nt: TGCAGTGCTCAGAGACTAGCGGGGATGACAGATACGCAGTATTTT; CDR3aa: CSAQRLAGMTDTQYF
v_gene: TRBV27; d_gene: TRBD2; j_gene: TRBJ2-2; abundance: NA; CDR3nt: TGTGCCAGCAGTTCGGGACAGGCAGGACTAGCGGGGGCCACCGGGGAGCTGTTTTTT; CDR3aa: CASSSGQAGLAGATGELFF
v_gene: TRBV27; d_gene: TRBD1; j_gene: TRBJ2-1; abundance: few; CDR3nt: TGTGCCAGCAGTTCAGGGACAGGGTACCTAGATGAGCAGTTCTTC; CDR3aa: CASSSGTGYLDEQFF
v_gene: TRBV27; d_gene: TRBD2; j_gene: TRBJ2-1; abundance: NA; CDR3nt: TGTGCCAGCAGTTTCGACGGGGCTAGCGGGAGTTTCAACAATGAGCAGTTCTTC; CDR3aa: CASSFDGASGSFNNEQFF
v_gene: TRBV5-1; d_gene: NA; j_gene: TRBJ2-1; abundance: NA; CDR3nt: TGCGCCAGCAGCTTGGGGACCACAGCTAACAATGAGCAGTTCTTC; CDR3aa: CASSLGTTANNEQFF
v_gene: TRBV12-3/TRBV12-4; d_gene: NA; j_gene: TRBJ2-3; abundance: once; CDR3nt: TGTGCCAGCAGTTTACCGCAGACTAGTAATACGCAGTATTTT; CDR3aa: CASSLPQTSNTQYF
v_gene: TRBV6-1; d_gene: TRBD2; j_gene: TRBJ2-7; abundance: NA; CDR3nt: TGTGCCAGCAGTGAAGTAGCGGGGGGGTACGAGCAGTACTTC; CDR3aa: CASSEVAGGYEQYF
v_gene: TRBV5-6; d_gene: NA; j_gene: TRBJ1-2; abundance: few; CDR3nt: TGTGCCAGCAGCTTTGGGGGGCATAATGGCTACACCTTC; CDR3aa: CASSFGGHNGYTF
v_gene: TRBV20-1; d_gene: TRBD1; j_gene: TRBJ1-2; abundance: NA; CDR3nt: TGCAGTGCTACGAGACAGGGCAGGACTAACTATGGCTACACCTTC; CDR3aa: CSATRQGRTNYGYTF